This T cell receptor (beta chain) derives from a study of T cells expressing NK-cell markers (TCRdb year 2020). Concerning the study at large: Three sorted T-cell subsets (CD3+CD56+NKG2C+, CD3+CD56+NKG2C- and CD3+CD56-NKG2C+) from several donors had their TCR beta-chain repertoires profiled. Of the eight sequenced donors, seven were found to be HCMV-seropositive and one was found to be HCMV-seronegative. All eight donors whose samples were sequenced were randomly selected healthy volunteers, three of them men and five women. Sequencing of the libraries produced 2 x 150 bp reads on Illumina HiSeq 2000/2500, MiSeq or NextSeq. Beyond this particular receptor, the publication reports: Whether the expanded NKG2C-expressing T cell clones were specific for HCMV antigens was left unclear. Those dominant clonotypes were again the most abundant among CD3+CD56-NKG2C+ cells in a few donors, at roughly 25-60.1%. For six donors, the dominant CD3+CD56+NKG2C+ clonotypes were among the top 10 CD8+ clonotypes and accounted for roughly 1.0-8% of CD8+ T cells.

About this clonotype itself: Its antigen is currently not known.

HCMV serostatus was determined by detecting HCMV-specific IgG in serum with a commercial ELISA kit. Ficoll density gradient centrifugation was used to isolate peripheral blood mononuclear cells from blood. Sequencing instrument: Illumina HiSeq 2000. The TCR beta cDNA libraries were made using 5'RACE template switching, a step that added both a universal primer site and unique molecular identifiers. cDNA synthesis was primed from the TCR beta constant segment, followed by two successive PCR amplification steps. The original pipeline was this. MIGEC was used to demultiplex reads and group reads by UMI, and MiTCR was used to assemble and quantify clonotypes. To exclude erroneous sequences, any TCR cDNA sequence not supported by at least two reads was discarded. The tcR package was used for downstream repertoire analysis, and clonotypes were matched between fractions using CDR3 nucleotide sequence together with V segment. VDJmatch was used to annotate antigen specificity against VDJdb, with one amino acid substitution allowed in CDR3. After the reads were reprocessed by TCRdb, one entry was made per CDR3 protein sequence, with no DNA. The V and J calls and clone size are TCRdb's, not the authors'. This sample's listing comprises 550,000 to 600,000 distinct CDR3 sequences. Of the sample, approximately 3.6% falls within the top ten clones.

CDR1 and CDR2, looked up from the germline V gene, are SGHRS and YFSETQ. The CDR3 covers 14 residues, taking in both the cysteine and the phenylalanine. Nucleotide data are not available. The origin of this receptor is a man between 18 and 35 years old in good health. Donor details come from another sample of the same person, matched by shared clones. Material: blood T cells: a sorted CD56 or NKG2C T cell subset, CD4+ or CD8+ T cells, or bulk PBMC T cells (not recorded which). Recombination joined TRBV5-1 with TRBJ2-1; TCRdb selects TRBD1, and the lack of DNA leaves this call unchecked. The CDR3: CASRGTGLNNEQFF. Reference TRBV5-1 and TRBJ2-1 proteins supply the regions before and after the CDR3; the full variable domain is: KAGVTQTPRYLIKTRGQQVTLSCSPISGHRSVSWYQQTPGQGLQFLFEYFSETQRNKGNFPGRFSGRQFSNSRSEMNVSTLELGDSALYLCASRGTGLNNEQFFGPGTRLTVL.